This TCR beta chain was identified in a study of blood T cell repertoires in COVID-19. Study context: Acute-phase and convalescent COVID-19 samples originated in the United States, Italy and Spain. PBMCs, B-cell-depleted T cells, or T cells provided the cDNA or gDNA that made up the material.

Per the authors' pipeline: Estimation of nucleated cell counts relied on the amplification of reference gene primers. Some clones are missing from TCRdb's copy, which holds only in-frame ones; the method was immunoSEQ multiplex PCR. The V and J calls and clone size were taken over from that table, and D and trimming were inferred from the DNA. The table has 150,000 or so clones, 87% seen once. CDR1 and CDR2 from the germline V gene are SGHAT and FQNNGV. Between the trimmed V and J ends, which lost 3 bases and 9 bases, there was a span of 12 bases. The length of the CDR3 is 12 residues. V gene TRBV11-2 combines with J gene TRBJ2-7; no definite D call. The TCR sequence derives from a woman in her seventies with COVID-19, enrolled during active disease. Sequenced sample: peripheral blood. CDR3 nucleotide sequence: TGTGCCAGCAGCTTTTTCGGTGGCGGGCAGTACTTC. This encodes CASSFFGGGQYF.